Each of the 10 T cell receptor beta chains below was sequenced from the same sample in a study of cytomegalovirus exposure and HLA in healthy donors. The PCR used 60 Vbeta and 13 Jbeta primers. Repertoires were generated with immunoSEQ multiplex PCR, while TCRdb's copy carries only in-frame clones and drops some. Of around 130,000 clones in the sample, roughly 8.3% are singletons; the top ten hold about 5.5%. The sample comprised PBMCs. The receptors derive from a man aged 35-49 years in good health and CMV-seronegative.

This clone was counted between two and nine times. The chain joins TRBV7-9 to TRBJ1-1; TRBD1 is a possible D gene (6 bases). V was pared by 5 bases and J by 0 bases, with 13 bases between. Germline assignment: CDR1 SEHNR and CDR2 FQNEAQ (reference sequence). CDR3 length: 15 residues. The CDR3 region is CASSPSGQLNTEAFF. CDR3 bases: TGTGCCAGCAGCCCAAGCGGACAGTTGAACACTGAAGCTTTCTTT.

This clone has only a few counts. The J gene is TRBJ2-1, the V gene TRBV9, with TRBD2 matching over 9 bases. V dropped 3 bases and J dropped 4; count of bases not matched to a gene: 8. This CDR3 comprises 16 residues. From germline, CDR1 is SGDLS and CDR2 YYNGEE. CDR3 amino acids: CASSERSSGAYNEQFF. The CDR3 DNA follows: TGTGCCAGCAGCGAGAGATCTAGCGGGGCATACAATGAGCAGTTCTTC.

The chain employs TRBV5-6 and TRBJ2-1; 11 bases are shared with TRBD2. Germline CDR1 reads SGHDT; CDR2 reads YYEEEE. The CDR3 totals 15 residues. After removal of 5 bases from V and 5 bases from J, the junction contained 6 bases not matched to a gene. In nucleotides, the CDR3 is TGTGCCAGCAGTCGTACTAGCGGGGGCCACAATGAGCAGTTCTTC. It is translated as CASSRTSGGHNEQFF.

The genes are TRBV30 and TRBJ2-1; maybe TRBD1 (6 bases). The germline CDR1 and CDR2 sequences are GTSNPN and SVGIG (reference sequence). This CDR3 spans 13 amino acids. The V end was cut by 2 bases, the J end by 1 base, with 6 bases between. The CDR3 nucleotides are TGTGCCTGGAGTAGGGGGTCCTACAATGAGCAGTTCTTC. It yields the protein CAWSRGSYNEQFF.

J is TRBJ2-5 and V is TRBV6-5; D not certain. Trimming stripped 3 bases from V and 4 bases from J, with 9 bases between. The CDR3 consists of 13 residues. Looked up from germline, CDR1 is MNHEY and CDR2 is SVGAGI. This CDR3 is CASSYVNGETQYF. CDR3 DNA sequence: TGTGCCAGCAGTTATGTCAACGGAGAGACCCAGTACTTC.

The chain links TRBV7-8 to TRBJ2-7; TRBD2 matches at 11 bases. The V gene end was trimmed by 5 bases and the J gene end by 0 bases; junction bases not matched to a gene: 9. The CDR3 covers 17 residues. Germline assignment: CDR1 SGHVS and CDR2 FQNEAQ. The CDR3 here is CASSPLRLAGRSYEQYF. The DNA for the CDR3 is TGTGCCAGCAGCCCTCTACGACTAGCGGGGCGCTCCTACGAGCAGTACTTC.

This clone was seen a few times. The J gene is TRBJ1-5, the V gene TRBV2; D is perhaps TRBD1 (5 bases). CDR1 SNHLY and CDR2 FYNNEI come from the germline V gene. The CDR3 totals 15 residues. V lost 2 bases, J lost 6 bases, and 14 bases lay in between. CDR3 residues: CASSESRGGGQPQHF. As DNA, the CDR3 is TGTGCCAGCAGTGAAAGCCGCGGGGGTGGTCAGCCCCAGCATTTT. Looking up the rest from reference TRBV2 and TRBJ1-5 gives the full variable domain: EPEVTQTPSHQVTQMGQEVILRCVPISNHLYFYWYRQILGQKVEFLVSFYNNEISEKSEIFDDQFSVERPDGSNFTLKIRSTKLEDSAMYFCASSESRGGGQPQHFGDGTRLSIL.

The chain joins TRBV4-3 to TRBJ2-2; D is possibly TRBD1 (5 bases). This CDR3 has 15 residues. The germline CDR1 and CDR2 sequences are LGHNA and YSLEER. V was pared by 0 bases and J by 3 bases, with 8 bases between. The CDR3 nucleotides are TGCGCCAGCAGCCAAGATGCAGGGCACACCGGGGAGCTGTTTTTT. Translation: CASSQDAGHTGELFF.

This clone was seen a handful of times. The chain links TRBV6-6 to TRBJ2-1; 8 bases fit TRBD2. With V trimmed by 6 bases and J by 9 bases, 4 bases remained unmatched. Per germline, CDR1 MNHNY and CDR2 SVGAGI (reference sequence). The CDR3 has 12 amino acids. CDR3: CASSRGGFEQFF. CDR3 bases: TGTGCCAGCAGCCGCGGGGGGTTTGAGCAGTTCTTC.

V is TRBV6-5 and J is TRBJ2-3; D not resolved. CDR1 MNHEY and CDR2 SVGAGI come from the germline V gene. This CDR3 has 13 amino acids. The ends were cut back, 5 bases at V and 1 base at J, with 7 bases in the middle. CDR3 sequence reads: CASSKTGTDTQYF. CDR3 DNA: TGTGCCAGCAGTAAGACTGGCACAGATACGCAGTATTTT.